This is a list of T cell receptor beta chains from one sample in a study of neoadjuvant nivolumab and ipilimumab in lung cancer. Repertoires were generated with immunoSEQ multiplex PCR, while TCRdb's copy carries only in-frame clones and drops some. Found here are about 8,800 clones, 84% of them singletons; the top ten hold about 8%. The source material was tumor tissue, sampled after neoadjuvant nivolumab, alone or with ipilimumab, at or shortly before surgery. These TCRs come from an adult with non-small cell lung cancer. The CDR3 runs from the conserved cysteine through the conserved F or W. Fields, in order: J gene, D gene, clone size, V gene, CDR3 DNA, CDR3 protein. D genes are given only for firm matches. For some rows the clone size is stated as once, few or many, or as a class when expanded; others skip it.

TRBJ2-7	-	-	TRBV5-6	TGTGCCAGCAGCTGGGGACCGACCTACGAGCAGTACTTC	CASSWGPTYEQYF
TRBJ2-7	-	-	TRBV7-2	TGTGCCAGCAGCTTAGTTAGAACCGAGCAGTACTTC	CASSLVRTEQYF
TRBJ1-6	TRBD1	-	TRBV11-2	TGTGCCAGCAGCTTAGGGGGACAGGCTAATTCACCCCTCCACTTT	CASSLGGQANSPLHF
TRBJ1-4	-	-	TRBV9	TGTGCCAGCAGCGTAGCATCCGACAGCGGCACAAAGGGTCTGTTTTTT	CASSVASDSGTKGLFF
TRBJ1-3	-	-	TRBV5-4	TGTGCCAGCAGCCCTGGACTGGGTAGCTCTGGAAACACCATATATTTT	CASSPGLGSSGNTIYF
TRBJ1-2	-	-	TRBV14	TGTGCCAGCAGCCAAGCAGGATATGGCTACACCTTC	CASSQAGYGYTF
TRBJ2-7	TRBD2	-	TRBV19	TGTGCCAGTAGCCTAGGACTAGCGGGAGCCTACGAGCAGTACTTC	CASSLGLAGAYEQYF
TRBJ1-1	-	once	TRBV29-1	TGCAGCGTTTGGACGGTGAACACTGAAGCTTTCTTT	CSVWTVNTEAFF
TRBJ2-2	TRBD2	-	TRBV5-1	TGCGCCAGCAGCCGTACCCCACCGATTAGCGGGGGGAACACCGGGGAGCTGTTTTTT	CASSRTPPISGGNTGELFF
TRBJ1-2	-	-	TRBV7-8	TGTGCCAGCAGCTTAAGTGGGATGTCCTATGGCTACACCTTC	CASSLSGMSYGYTF
TRBJ2-1	-	once	TRBV6-1	TGTGCCAGCAGTGACATGAGCTCCTACAATGAGCAGTTCTTC	CASSDMSSYNEQFF
TRBJ2-1	TRBD2	-	TRBV6-5	TGTGCCAGCGGGCGGGGGGCGGTTGAGCAGTTCTTC	CASGRGAVEQFF
TRBJ2-1	-	-	TRBV6-6	TGTGCCAGCAGCGCGTCGGTGAACGGTAACAATGAGCAGTTCTTC	CASSASVNGNNEQFF
TRBJ2-5	-	-	TRBV6-1	TGTGCCAGCAGGGTAGACAGCGACCAGTACTTC	CASRVDSDQYF
TRBJ1-5	-	-	TRBV30	TGTGCCTGGAGGACTAAAGGGGTCTTAGGCAATCAGCCCCAGCATTTT	CAWRTKGVLGNQPQHF
TRBJ2-7	-	few	TRBV6-1	TGTGCCAGCACCACAAAGGACAGATCCTACGAGCAGTACTTC	CASTTKDRSYEQYF
TRBJ1-1	TRBD1	-	TRBV2	TGTGCCAGCAGTGCGTTGGGACAGGGGCCTGAAGCTTTCTTT	CASSALGQGPEAFF
TRBJ2-5	-	once	TRBV30	TGTGCCTGGAGTGTACGCCGGGGGCCCCCAGAGACCCAGTACTTC	CAWSVRRGPPETQYF
TRBJ2-7	-	-	TRBV30	TGTGCCTGGAGTGTATCAGGCCCGTACGAGCAGTACTTC	CAWSVSGPYEQYF
TRBJ1-2	-	-	TRBV28	TGTGCCAGCATCCGGGGACACCCGGCCTCTGAGGGCTACACCTTC	CASIRGHPASEGYTF
TRBJ1-4	-	-	TRBV29-1	TGCAGCGTTGAAGAAGAGGGAGGGAGCATTAATGAAAAACTGTTTTTT	CSVEEEGGSINEKLFF
TRBJ1-4	TRBD1	-	TRBV5-1	TGCGCCAGCAGGGGGGACAGGGGGAATGAAAAACTGTTTTTT	CASRGDRGNEKLFF
TRBJ1-3	-	-	TRBV5-1	TGCGCCAGCAGCTCGGCGTCTTCAGACACCATATATTTT	CASSSASSDTIYF
TRBJ1-6	-	-	TRBV18	TGTGCCAGCTCACCAAGGGGGGGGGATTCACCCCTCCACTTT	CASSPRGGDSPLHF
TRBJ2-7	-	-	TRBV2	TGTGCCAGCAGTGCTGGGACCAGCTCCTACGAGCAGTACTTC	CASSAGTSSYEQYF
TRBJ2-7	-	-	TRBV11-3	TGTGCCAGCAGCTTGATGATCGGCAACGAGCAGTACTTC	CASSLMIGNEQYF
TRBJ2-7	TRBD2	-	TRBV7-6	TGTGCCAGCAGTAAAAAAGAGACTAGCGGGAGTATCGAGCAGTACTTC	CASSKKETSGSIEQYF
TRBJ2-7	TRBD1	-	TRBV2	TGTGCCAGCAGTGAACCGACAGGGGGTCCTACGACACAGCAGTACTTC	CASSEPTGGPTTQQYF
TRBJ2-1	TRBD1	-	TRBV5-1	TGCGCCAGCAGCTTGGGGACAGGGATGAGCTCCTACAATGAGCAGTTCTTC	CASSLGTGMSSYNEQFF
TRBJ1-1	TRBD1	-	TRBV18	TGTGCCAGCTCAACGGACAGGGGCAGCACTGAAGCTTTCTTT	CASSTDRGSTEAFF
TRBJ1-5	TRBD1	-	TRBV6-1	TGTGCCAGTGTTCAGGGGGCGGATCAGCCCCAGCATTTT	CASVQGADQPQHF
TRBJ2-5	TRBD2	-	TRBV30	TGTGCCTGGAGTCGCCGACTAGCGGTCGAGACCCAGTACTTC	CAWSRRLAVETQYF
TRBJ2-1	-	few	TRBV7-2	TGTGCCAGCAGCTTAAGTAGGGCCTCTCCCTACAATGAGCAGTTCTTC	CASSLSRASPYNEQFF
TRBJ2-7	-	-	TRBV5-1	TGCGCCAGCAGCTTGCGGGGGCTAGCGGAGATCTCCTACGAGCAGTACTTC	CASSLRGLAEISYEQYF
TRBJ2-1	TRBD2	-	TRBV11-3	TGTGCCAGCAGCTGGACTAGCGGGGGGGCTGAGCAGTTCTTC	CASSWTSGGAEQFF
TRBJ2-1	-	-	TRBV20-1	TGCAGTGCCCCTTTAAGGTTTGAGCAGTTCTTC	CSAPLRFEQFF